This is a list of T cell receptor beta chains from one sample in a study of blood T cells in healthy people across ages. TCRdb reanalysed the 5' RACE reads using MiXCR and keeps one entry per CDR3 protein. This table holds about 650,000 distinct CDR3 sequences, about a third found once. Sequencing used blood. These receptors were taken from a woman aged 80 or over in good health. Each CDR3 is given with its conserved first and last residue. Each record gives: D gene, J gene, V gene, clone size, CDR3 DNA, CDR3 protein. A D gene is named only where the DNA matches it firmly. Not all rows give a size; the values are once, few, many and, for expanded clones, a class.

D: TRBD1; J: TRBJ2-1; V: TRBV6-5; size: many; DNA: TGTGCCAGCAGTGCGGACAGGAGCTCCTACAATGAGCAGTTCTTC; CDR3: CASSADRSSYNEQFF
D: TRBD1; J: TRBJ2-7; V: TRBV9; size: many; DNA: TGTGCCAGCAGCGTCGGGACAGGGAAGCACGAGCAGTACTTC; CDR3: CASSVGTGKHEQYF
D: .; J: TRBJ2-1; V: TRBV10-3; size: .; DNA: TGTGCCATCAGTGAGTCGGAATACAATGAGCAGTTCTTC; CDR3: CAISESEYNEQFF
D: .; J: TRBJ2-7; V: TRBV20-1; size: many; DNA: TGCAGTGCTAGAGGGACGGGGGCCCAAAGCTCCTACGAGCAGTACTTC; CDR3: CSARGTGAQSSYEQYF
D: TRBD1; J: TRBJ1-4; V: TRBV6-6; size: few; DNA: TGTGCCAGCAGTTACCCCACAGGGGCCGGGAGTGAAAAACTGTTTTTT; CDR3: CASSYPTGAGSEKLFF
D: .; J: TRBJ2-1; V: TRBV30; size: many; DNA: TGTGCCTGGAGTGTATTCGGGACAACATCCTCCTACAATGAGCAGTTCTTC; CDR3: CAWSVFGTTSSYNEQFF
D: TRBD2; J: TRBJ2-1; V: TRBV20-1; size: many; DNA: TGCAGTGCTGAGCGGGACCACGGGCAGTTCTTC; CDR3: CSAERDHGQFF
D: .; J: TRBJ1-2; V: TRBV20-1; size: many; DNA: TGCAGTGCTAGTATACAGGGACTAACTGATGGCTACACCTTC; CDR3: CSASIQGLTDGYTF
D: .; J: TRBJ1-2; V: TRBV9; size: few; DNA: TGTGCCAGCAGCGTAGAGACCGGGACGGGCTATGGCTACACCTTC; CDR3: CASSVETGTGYGYTF
D: .; J: TRBJ1-1; V: TRBV19; size: .; DNA: TGTGCCAGTAGTATAGAGGGCGGGAACACTGAAGCTTTCTTT; CDR3: CASSIEGGNTEAFF